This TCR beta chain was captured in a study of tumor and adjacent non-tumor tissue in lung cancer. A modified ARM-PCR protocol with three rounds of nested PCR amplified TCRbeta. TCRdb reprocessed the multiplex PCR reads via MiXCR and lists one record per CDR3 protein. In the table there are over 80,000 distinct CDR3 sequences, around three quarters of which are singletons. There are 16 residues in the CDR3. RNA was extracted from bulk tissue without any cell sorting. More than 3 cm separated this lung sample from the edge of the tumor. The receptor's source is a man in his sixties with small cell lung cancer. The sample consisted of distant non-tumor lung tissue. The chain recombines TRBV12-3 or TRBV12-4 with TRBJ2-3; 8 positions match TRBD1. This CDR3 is CVGSLARTGWTDTQYF. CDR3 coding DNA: TGTGTCGGCAGTTTAGCGAGGACAGGGTGGACAGATACGCAGTATTTT.